The TCR beta chain under discussion was sequenced for a study of cytomegalovirus exposure and HLA in healthy donors. General observations from the study: The study assumed roughly uniform donor sequencing depth for presence/absence analyses. According to an earlier analysis, most TCR beta V segments yielded productive rearrangements about 87% or about 30% of the time.

For this clone: Its antigen is currently unknown.

Researchers ran the PCR with 60 Vbeta and 13 Jbeta primers. Clones were sequenced by immunoSEQ multiplex PCR, and TCRdb holds only the in-frame ones, with some missing. In the table there are some 80,000 clones, around 77% of which are singletons. Trimming cost V 0 bases and J 6 bases; bases outside gene matches: 3. Germline V lookup: CDR1 MNHNS, CDR2 SASEGT. The CDR3 has 15 amino acids. The donors, nominally healthy at sampling, likely had unrecorded immune exposures. The material sequenced was PBMCs. The sequence came from a man aged 50-60 years in good health and CMV-seronegative. The chain links TRBV6-1 to TRBJ1-2; TRBD1 matches at 11 bases. CDR3 residues: CASSEAGQGAHGYTF. The DNA of the CDR3 is TGTGCCAGCAGTGAAGCAGGACAGGGGGCACATGGCTACACCTTC.